One sample yielded the 25 T cell receptor beta chains listed below, sequenced in a study of blood T cell repertoires in COVID-19. Produced via immunoSEQ multiplex PCR; TCRdb's table is partial and in-frame only. Among 68,000 or so clones, 90% to 95% were seen once, and the ten largest hold 6.5% to 8%. The sample comprised peripheral blood. The receptor set was obtained from a man aged 35 to 55 with COVID-19, enrolled during active disease.

The chain employs TRBV28 and TRBJ1-5; D call uncertain. The germline V and J ends were trimmed by 5 bases and 0 bases, with 11 bases remaining between them. Per the germline V gene, CDR1 is MDHEN and CDR2 is SYDVKM. The length of the CDR3 is 15 residues. The DNA of the CDR3 is TGTGCCAGCAGTCCTCCCTTTTATAGCAATCAGCCCCAGCATTTT. Translation gives CASSPPFYSNQPQHF.

The J gene is TRBJ1-2, the V gene TRBV28; D unclear. The CDR3 loop spans 12 amino acids. Trimming shortened V by 6 bases and J by 4 bases, and 9 bases separated the two germline ends. Germline CDR1 MDHEN, CDR2 SYDVKM. The CDR3 loop is CASSSQSYGYTF. The CDR3 bases are TGTGCCAGCAGCTCCCAGTCCTATGGCTACACCTTC.

The J gene is TRBJ2-3, the V gene TRBV29-1; 8 positions agree with TRBD2. Germline V gene lookup returns CDR1 SQVTM and CDR2 ANQGSEA. V trimming: 4 bases; J trimming: 2 bases; junction bases outside the gene matches: 8. The CDR3 extends over 15 amino acids. The CDR3 coding sequence is TGCAGCGTTGCGCGTCTAGCGGGTCCCACAGATACGCAGTATTTT. It encodes CSVARLAGPTDTQYF.

The rearrangement joins TRBV5-8 to TRBJ1-5; D may be TRBD1 (5 bases). Trimming removed 4 bases at V and 0 bases at J, with 14 bases between. The CDR3 extends over 16 amino acids. Germline V gene sequence: CDR1 SGHTS, CDR2 YDEGEE. CDR3 DNA: TGTGCCAGCAGCGGGGGGTCGGGGTATAGCAATCAGCCCCAGCATTTT. Translated, it gives CASSGGSGYSNQPQHF.

V usage is TRBV6-5 and J usage is TRBJ2-1, with 8 positions matching TRBD1. Losses at the gene ends were 2 bases for V and 6 bases for J; bases not matched to a gene: 9. The CDR3 covers 16 residues. Germline CDR1 and CDR2: MNHEY and SVGAGI. The CDR3 DNA is TGTGCCAGCAGTTACCTGGGGGACAGGAATCGCAATGAGCAGTTCTTC. Its translation is CASSYLGDRNRNEQFF.

The CDR3 coding sequence is TGCGCCAGCAGCGGCAACAGGACAATATCGAGCTCCTACAATGAGCAGTTCTTC. Amino acids: CASSGNRTISSSYNEQFF. The chain combines TRBV5-1 with TRBJ2-1; the D gene is possibly TRBD1 (5 bases). Germline CDR1 and CDR2: SGHRS and YFSETQ. The CDR3 runs 18 residues. V lost 4 bases and J lost 0, with 20 bases in between.

This clone was counted between two and nine times. The chain recombines TRBV5-4 with TRBJ1-3, with 7 bases that match TRBD1. CDR3 size: 15 residues. V lost 4 bases to trimming and J lost 1 base; unmatched junction nucleotides: 5. Germline CDR1 is SGHNT and CDR2 is YYREEE (reference sequence). Here the CDR3 reads CASSLGGQSGNTIYF. As DNA, the CDR3 is TGTGCCAGCAGCCTAGGGGGCCAGTCTGGAAACACCATATATTTT.

This sequence joins TRBV5-8 and TRBJ1-1; 9 nucleotides match TRBD1. Germline lookup yields CDR1 SGHTS and CDR2 YDEGEE. J was trimmed by 5 bases and V by 4 bases; bases with no gene match: 9. There are 15 residues in the CDR3. The CDR3, as DNA: TGTGCCAGCAGCGGGGGGGGACAGGGTTGGACTGAAGCTTTCTTT. The encoded protein is CASSGGGQGWTEAFF.

The chain recombines TRBV3-1 (or the pseudogene TRBV3-2) with TRBJ1-2; D perhaps matches TRBD1 (6 bases). V lost 0 bases and J 6 bases, leaving 14 bases between the germline ends. Per the germline V gene, CDR1 is LGHDT and CDR2 is YNNKEL (reference sequence). The CDR3 contains 15 residues. CDR3 coding DNA: TGTGCCAGCAGCCAAGAATCCAGGGGTGTGCATGGCTACACCTTC. Encoded protein: CASSQESRGVHGYTF.

The chain joins TRBV7-3 to TRBJ2-2; TRBD2 matches 8 bases. J was trimmed by 1 base and V by 5 bases; bases with no gene match: 3. Germline loops: CDR1 SGHTA, CDR2 FQGTGA. The CDR3 contains 15 residues. CDR3 in DNA: TGTGCCAGCAGCCCCGGGGGGGAGAACACCGGGGAGCTGTTTTTT. Translated, it gives CASSPGGENTGELFF. The full variable domain, rest sourced from reference TRBV7-3 and TRBJ2-2, is GAGVSQTPSNKVTEKGKYVELRCDPISGHTALYWYRQSLGQGPEFLIYFQGTGAADDSGLPNDRFFAVRPEGSVSTLKIQRTERGDSAVYLCASSPGGENTGELFFGEGSRLTVL.

The chain employs TRBV28 and TRBJ1-1, with D possibly being TRBD1 (6 bases). The V and J ends lost 5 bases and 7 bases respectively, with 20 bases between them. Germline V CDR1 and CDR2: MDHEN, SYDVKM. This CDR3 has 15 residues. Written as DNA, the CDR3 is TGTGCCAGCAGTGTACGAACAGGGTTAGCTGATGAAGCTTTCTTT. Translation gives CASSVRTGLADEAFF.

The V call is TRBV4-2, the J call TRBJ2-1; 11 bases align to TRBD2. Looked up from germline, CDR1 is LGHNA and CDR2 is YNFKEQ. The J segment lost 4 bases and the V segment lost 4 bases, leaving 9 bases of the junction unmatched. The CDR3 covers 17 residues. The CDR3 sequence is CASSPGALAGGYNEQFF. Written as DNA, the CDR3 is TGTGCCAGCAGCCCAGGGGCCCTAGCGGGGGGATACAATGAGCAGTTCTTC.

The chain couples TRBV2 to TRBJ1-1; possible D gene TRBD1, 6 bases. Germline V gene data show CDR1 as SNHLY and CDR2 as FYNNEI. CDR3 length: 12 residues. Between the trimmed V and J ends, which lost 8 bases and 3 bases, there was a span of 10 bases. CDR3 DNA: TGTGCCAGCGTCAGGGGCGACACTGAAGCTTTCTTT. Protein sequence: CASVRGDTEAFF.

The gene calls are TRBV19 and TRBJ2-6, with 7 bases fitting TRBD1. Trimming removed 4 bases from V and 4 bases from J; junction bases left unmatched: 4. CDR1 and CDR2 from the germline V gene are LNHDA and SQIVND (reference sequence). The CDR3 consists of 15 residues. The chain's CDR3 is CASSKQGRGANVLTF. DNA of the CDR3: TGTGCCAGTAGTAAACAGGGGAGAGGGGCCAACGTCCTGACTTTC.

CDR3 in amino acids: CAIKGTGDSYEQYF. The CDR3 nucleotides read TGTGCCATCAAGGGAACAGGGGACTCCTACGAGCAGTACTTC. The rearrangement uses TRBV10-3 and TRBJ2-7; 7 positions match TRBD1. Germline V lookup: CDR1 ENHRY, CDR2 SYGVKD. The junction had 6 bases not matched to a gene; V was cut back by 7 bases and J by 0 bases. This CDR3 region has 14 residues.

The chain is built from TRBV5-4 and TRBJ1-2; D not resolved. CDR1 is SGHNT and CDR2 is YYREEE in the germline V gene (reference sequence). V was cut by 0 bases and J by 8 bases, with 11 bases left in between. CDR3 length: 13 amino acids. The CDR3 sequence is CASSLATEGGYTF. CDR3 coding DNA: TGTGCCAGCAGCTTGGCCACAGAGGGAGGCTACACCTTC. Full variable domain (remainder filled in from reference TRBV5-4 and TRBJ1-2): ETGVTQSPTHLIKTRGQQVTLRCSSQSGHNTVSWYQQALGQGPQFIFQYYREEENGRGNFPPRFSGLQFPNYSSELNVNALELDDSALYLCASSLATEGGYTFGSGTRLTVV.

The chain couples TRBV6-5 to TRBJ2-4, with 7 bases that match TRBD1. The V and J ends lost 2 bases and 0 bases, in that order; junction bases with no gene match: 4. CDR1 is MNHEY, CDR2 SVGAGI, per germline. This CDR3 comprises 16 residues. The CDR3 region has the DNA TGTGCCAGCAGTTACGGGGACAGCCTAGCCAAAAACATTCAGTACTTC. This gives the protein CASSYGDSLAKNIQYF.

This CDR3 reads CASSFQAAGANVLTF. CDR3 bases: TGTGCCAGCAGCTTTCAGGCTGCTGGGGCCAACGTCCTGACTTTC. The genes are TRBV7-9 and TRBJ2-6; D is uncertain. The CDR3 is 15 amino acids. CDR1 is SEHNR, CDR2 FQNEAQ, per germline (reference sequence). Trimming pared 3 bases from V and 2 bases from J, leaving 8 bases between.

The chain has TRBV7-2 and TRBJ2-2; TRBD2 matches at 11 bases. The CDR3 consists of 18 residues. CDR1 is SGHTA, CDR2 FQGNSA, per germline. Unmatched junction bases numbered 8, after V lost 1 base and J lost 4 bases. DNA of the CDR3: TGTGCCAGCAGCTTAGAGGTAGCGGGGGGGCTGAGCACCGGGGAGCTGTTTTTT. Its translation is CASSLEVAGGLSTGELFF.

The chain uses TRBV7-6 and TRBJ1-1; TRBD1 aligns across 8 bases. Germline assignment: CDR1 SGHVS and CDR2 FNYEAQ. Trimming took 1 base from V and 5 from J; bases not matched to a gene: 6. This CDR3 region has 15 residues. In DNA form, the CDR3 reads TGTGCCAGCAGCTTAGATACAGGGGGGAGTACTGAAGCTTTCTTT. Amino acid sequence: CASSLDTGGSTEAFF. Complete variable domain (other parts from reference TRBV7-6 and TRBJ1-1): GAGVSQSPRYKVTKRGQDVALRCDPISGHVSLYWYRQALGQGPEFLTYFNYEAQQDKSGLPNDRFSAERPEGSISTLTIQRTEQRDSAMYRCASSLDTGGSTEAFFGQGTRLTVV.

The chain employs TRBV2 and TRBJ1-3; the match to TRBD1 covers 7 bases. The CDR3 extends over 13 amino acids. Trimming cost V 6 bases and J 2 bases; bases outside gene matches: 1. Germline V CDR1 and CDR2: SNHLY, FYNNEI. The CDR3 sequence: CASRQGAGNTIYF. The CDR3 DNA reads TGTGCCAGCAGGCAGGGGGCTGGAAACACCATATATTTT.

This clone appeared once. The genes are TRBV11-2 and TRBJ2-1; 7 bases agree with TRBD2. The CDR3 has 13 residues. With V trimmed by 6 bases and J by 9 bases, 8 bases remained unmatched. The germline CDR1 and CDR2 sequences are SGHAT and FQNNGV. Here the CDR3 reads CASSRTREGEQFF. CDR3 in DNA: TGTGCCAGCAGTCGGACTAGGGAGGGTGAGCAGTTCTTC. The whole variable domain, filled in from reference TRBV11-2 and TRBJ2-1, reads EAGVAQSPRYKIIEKRQSVAFWCNPISGHATLYWYQQILGQGPKLLIQFQNNGVVDDSQLPKDRFSAERLKGVDSTLKIQPAKLEDSAVYLCASSRTREGEQFFGPGTRLTVL.

V usage is TRBV11-1 and J usage is TRBJ2-7; the D gene is possibly TRBD2 (6 bases). The CDR3 consists of 12 residues. CDR1 and CDR2 from the germline V gene are SGHAT and FQDESV (reference sequence). The V end was cut by 8 bases, the J end by 0 bases, with 8 bases between. CDR3 amino acids: CASGGSSYEQYF. Written as DNA, the CDR3 is TGTGCCAGCGGGGGGAGCTCCTACGAGCAGTACTTC.

The V call is TRBV7-9, the J call TRBJ2-7, with 8 positions matching TRBD1. V lost 1 base and J lost 6; bases outside the gene matches: 8. The CDR3 runs 15 residues. Germline CDR1 SEHNR, CDR2 FQNEAQ (reference sequence). CDR3 in amino acids: CASSLGPGQGAEQYF. The DNA for the CDR3 is TGTGCCAGCAGCTTAGGCCCCGGGCAGGGGGCCGAGCAGTACTTC.

This chain joins TRBV19 and TRBJ2-5, with D perhaps TRBD1 (6 bases). The CDR3 loop spans 16 amino acids. Germline CDR1 LNHDA, CDR2 SQIVND (reference sequence). The ends were cut back, 1 base at V and 1 base at J, with 13 bases in the middle. In DNA form, the CDR3 reads TGTGCCAGTAGTATAGGAGGGGCAGGGGCCCAAGAGACCCAGTACTTC. Amino acid sequence: CASSIGGAGAQETQYF. Variable domain in full (rest from reference TRBV19 and TRBJ2-5): DGGITQSPKYLFRKEGQNVTLSCEQNLNHDAMYWYRQDPGQGLRLIYYSQIVNDFQKGDIAEGYSVSREKKESFPLTVTSAQKNPTAFYLCASSIGGAGAQETQYFGPGTRLLVL.